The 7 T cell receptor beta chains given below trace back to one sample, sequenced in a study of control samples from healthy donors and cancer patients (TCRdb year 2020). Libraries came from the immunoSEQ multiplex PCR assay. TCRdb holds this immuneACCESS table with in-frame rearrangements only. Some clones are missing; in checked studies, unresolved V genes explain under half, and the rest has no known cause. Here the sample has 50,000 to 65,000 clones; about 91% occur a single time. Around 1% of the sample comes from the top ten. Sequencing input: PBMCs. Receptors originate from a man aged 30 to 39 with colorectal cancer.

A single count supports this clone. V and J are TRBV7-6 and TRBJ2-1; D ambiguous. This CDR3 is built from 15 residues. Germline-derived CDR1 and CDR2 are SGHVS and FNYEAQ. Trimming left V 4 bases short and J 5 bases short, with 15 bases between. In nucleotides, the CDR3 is TGTGCCAGCAGCTCTTTAGGGAATATTAACAATGAGCAGTTCTTC. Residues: CASSSLGNINNEQFF.

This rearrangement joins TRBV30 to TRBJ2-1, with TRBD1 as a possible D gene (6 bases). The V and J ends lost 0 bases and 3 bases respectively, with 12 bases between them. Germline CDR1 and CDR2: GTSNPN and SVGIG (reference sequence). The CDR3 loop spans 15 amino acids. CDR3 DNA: TGTGCCTGGAGTGTACGGGTCAGGGGCTACAATGAGCAGTTCTTC. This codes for CAWSVRVRGYNEQFF.

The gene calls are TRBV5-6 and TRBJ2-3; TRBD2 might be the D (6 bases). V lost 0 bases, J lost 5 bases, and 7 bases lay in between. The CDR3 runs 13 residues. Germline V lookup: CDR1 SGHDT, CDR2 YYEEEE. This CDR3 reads CASSLAGVDTQYF. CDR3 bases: TGTGCCAGCAGCTTGGCGGGGGTAGATACGCAGTATTTT.

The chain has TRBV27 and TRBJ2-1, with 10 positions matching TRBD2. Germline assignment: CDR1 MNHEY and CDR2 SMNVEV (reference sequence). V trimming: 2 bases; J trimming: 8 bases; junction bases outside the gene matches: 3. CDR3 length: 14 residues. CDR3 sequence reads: CASSLLAGVHEQFF. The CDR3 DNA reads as TGTGCCAGCAGTTTACTAGCGGGGGTACATGAGCAGTTCTTC.

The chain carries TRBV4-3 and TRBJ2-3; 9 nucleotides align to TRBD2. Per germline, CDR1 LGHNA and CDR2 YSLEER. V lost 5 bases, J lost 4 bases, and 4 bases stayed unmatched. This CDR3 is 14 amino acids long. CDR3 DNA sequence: TGCGCCAGCAGCGGTCGACTAGCGGCAGATACGCAGTATTTT. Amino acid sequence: CASSGRLAADTQYF.

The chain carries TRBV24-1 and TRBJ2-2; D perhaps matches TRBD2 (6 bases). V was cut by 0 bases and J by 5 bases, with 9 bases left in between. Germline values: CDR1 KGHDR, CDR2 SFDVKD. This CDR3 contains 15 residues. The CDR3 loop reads CATSDLQSGTGELFF. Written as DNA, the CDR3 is TGTGCCACCAGTGATTTGCAGAGCGGGACCGGGGAGCTGTTTTTT.

The CDR3, as DNA: TGTGCCAGCAGTTGGGGCCCCCTAAGGGAGCTGGACAATGAGCAGTTCTTC. Its protein is CASSWGPLRELDNEQFF. The chain carries TRBV27 and TRBJ2-1; D tentatively fits TRBD1 or TRBD2 (5 bases each). Germline assignment: CDR1 MNHEY and CDR2 SMNVEV (reference sequence). The germline V and J ends were trimmed by 4 bases and 5 bases, with 21 bases remaining between them. The CDR3 spans 17 residues.